What follows are 21 T cell receptor beta chains derived from one specimen sequenced in a study of shared clonotypes between healthy human individuals. Repertoires were generated with immunoSEQ multiplex PCR, while TCRdb's copy carries only in-frame clones and drops some. The repertoire consists of some 1,100,000 clones, with around three quarters occurring once and the leading ten covering 0.5% to 0.6%. Input material: memory CD4+ T cells from PBMCs. The subset is: CD45RA-negative fraction. These receptors were collected from a man between 18 and 29 years old in good health. Some clones in this sample may be carry-over from other donors' samples.

The chain joins TRBV6-5 to TRBJ2-3, with 9 bases matching TRBD1. Germline V gene sequence: CDR1 MNHEY, CDR2 SVGAGI. After removal of 6 bases from V and 3 bases from J, the junction contained 4 bases not matched to a gene. This CDR3 contains 14 residues. CDR3 bases: TGTGCCAGCAGGCCCGGGACAGGGACAGATACGCAGTATTTT. This encodes CASRPGTGTDTQYF.

The chain has TRBV5-1 and TRBJ1-1, with 10 bases lining up with TRBD1. This CDR3 is built from 16 residues. Trimming took 0 bases from V and 4 from J; bases not matched to a gene: 6. The germline V gene has CDR1 SGHRS and CDR2 YFSETQ. In DNA form, the CDR3 reads TGCGCCAGCAGCTTGGTTGGACAGGGGGGAGCCACTGAAGCTTTCTTT. It codes for CASSLVGQGGATEAFF.

This clone was seen only once. This chain uses TRBV28 with TRBJ1-4, with D perhaps TRBD1 (6 bases). The V end lost 2 bases, the J end lost 2 bases, and 12 bases lay between the germline ends. The CDR3 is 16 amino acids. Germline V gives CDR1 MDHEN, CDR2 SYDVKM. In DNA form, the CDR3 reads TGTGCCAGCAGTTTAGGGGGCGCGGGGACTAATGAAAAACTGTTTTTT. The encoded protein is CASSLGGAGTNEKLFF.

The rearrangement joins TRBV7-9 to TRBJ1-2; 8 bases fit TRBD1. CDR3 size: 16 residues. Germline V lookup: CDR1 SEHNR, CDR2 FQNEAQ (reference sequence). V dropped 0 bases and J dropped 1; count of bases not matched to a gene: 4. CDR3 region: CASSLADRGLNYGYTF. The CDR3 DNA reads TGTGCCAGCAGCTTAGCAGACAGGGGCCTTAACTATGGCTACACCTTC. The variable domain in full, completed from reference TRBV7-9 and TRBJ1-2, reads DTGVSQNPRHKITKRGQNVTFRCDPISEHNRLYWYRQTLGQGPEFLTYFQNEAQLEKSRLLSDRFSAERPKGSFSTLEIQRTEQGDSAMYLCASSLADRGLNYGYTFGSGTRLTVV.

J is TRBJ2-5 and V is TRBV27; no reliable D call. V lost 4 bases and J lost 0, with 9 bases in between. The CDR3 spans 14 residues. CDR1 MNHEY and CDR2 SMNVEV come from the germline V gene (reference sequence). CDR3 nucleotide sequence: TGTGCCAGCAGTTCCCACGGGTACCAAGAGACCCAGTACTTC. This translates into CASSSHGYQETQYF.

In this sample, this clone turned up a few times. The chain is built from TRBV7-3 and TRBJ2-5, with D hard to call. Germline V gene sequence: CDR1 SGHTA, CDR2 FQGTGA. Trimming removed 0 bases at V and 2 bases at J, with 7 bases between. The CDR3 has 14 residues. CDR3 bases: TGTGCCAGCAGCTTAACTCCTCGGCAAGAGACCCAGTACTTC. It translates to CASSLTPRQETQYF.

This chain uses TRBV6-1 with TRBJ2-7, with D unresolved. Germline values: CDR1 MNHNS, CDR2 SASEGT. V dropped 7 bases and J dropped 3 bases, with 10 bases sitting between them. The CDR3 totals 12 residues. The CDR3 sequence is CASNLNSYEQYF. In nucleotides, the CDR3 is TGTGCCAGCAACCTCAACAGCTACGAGCAGTACTTC.

The chain employs TRBV21-1 and TRBJ2-1. TRBV21-1 is listed as a pseudogene. The CDR3 runs to 12 residues. Here the CDR3 DNA reads TGTGCCAGCAGCAAAGTGGTTCCCCCGCAGTTCTTC. Its protein product is CASSKVVPPQFF.

The CDR3 sequence: CASSLWAAYEQYF. The CDR3, as DNA: TGTGCCAGCAGTTTATGGGCAGCCTACGAGCAGTACTTC. V usage is TRBV28 and J usage is TRBJ2-7; D is undetermined. The germline gives CDR1 MDHEN, CDR2 SYDVKM. V was clipped by 0 bases and J by 2 bases, with 5 bases between them. The CDR3 consists of 13 residues.

Concerning this clone itself: At the DNA level, this CDR3 is encoded by other sequences in the same sample as well. The chain recombines TRBV5-1 with TRBJ2-6; D gene ambiguous. With 1 base removed from V and 1 base from J, the gap between germline ends came to 6 bases. There are 15 residues in the CDR3. Germline assignment: CDR1 SGHRS and CDR2 YFSETQ. The CDR3, as DNA: TGCGCCAGCAGCTTGCTACCTTCTGGGGCCAACGTCCTGACTTTC. It translates to CASSLLPSGANVLTF.

The CDR3 sequence is CASSRSGVIYGYTF. As DNA, the CDR3 is TGTGCCAGCAGCCGAAGTGGGGTCATCTATGGCTACACCTTC. The chain is built from TRBV7-2 and TRBJ1-2; D ambiguous. Germline loops: CDR1 SGHTA, CDR2 FQGNSA. Trimming removed 5 bases from V and 4 bases from J, with 14 bases in between. CDR3 length equals 14 residues.

The rearrangement joins TRBV5-4 to TRBJ2-7; 9 bases are shared with TRBD1. J was trimmed by 6 bases and V by 0 bases; bases with no gene match: 7. CDR1 SGHNT and CDR2 YYREEE come from the germline V gene (reference sequence). The CDR3 length is 15 residues. CDR3 loop: CASSLAGTGTAEQYF. CDR3 DNA: TGTGCCAGCAGCTTGGCCGGGACAGGGACGGCCGAGCAGTACTTC.

The J gene is TRBJ2-5, the V gene TRBV5-4, with unresolved D. CDR1 and CDR2 (germline): SGHNT, YYREEE (reference sequence). This CDR3 comprises 15 residues. The V end lost 1 base, the J end lost 3 bases, and 13 bases lay between the germline ends. CDR3 bases: TGTGCCAGCAGCTTGCGGCGGACCCCAGAAGAGACCCAGTACTTC. Translated: CASSLRRTPEETQYF. The variable domain in full, with the rest retrieved from reference TRBV5-4 and TRBJ2-5, is ETGVTQSPTHLIKTRGQQVTLRCSSQSGHNTVSWYQQALGQGPQFIFQYYREEENGRGNFPPRFSGLQFPNYSSELNVNALELDDSALYLCASSLRRTPEETQYFGPGTRLLVL.

This chain connects TRBV28 to TRBJ2-7, with D maybe TRBD2 (7 bases). V was shortened by 6 bases and J by 5 bases, with 23 bases between the two germline ends. The CDR3 contains 16 residues. Germline V gives CDR1 MDHEN, CDR2 SYDVKM. CDR3 region: CASSKVVGGARNEQYF. DNA of the CDR3: TGTGCCAGCAGCAAAGTTGTGGGGGGGGCGAGGAACGAGCAGTACTTC.

The chain employs TRBV10-3 and TRBJ1-1, with a tentative D call TRBD1 (6 bases). CDR1 is ENHRY, CDR2 SYGVKD, per germline. The CDR3 loop spans 13 amino acids. V was trimmed by 6 bases and J by 5 bases, leaving 13 bases between them. The DNA for the CDR3 is TGTGCCATCAGGGAACAGGGAAGAACTGAAGCTTTCTTT. Residues: CAIREQGRTEAFF.

J is TRBJ2-7 and V is TRBV5-1, with 8 nucleotides matching TRBD2. Germline V gives CDR1 SGHRS, CDR2 YFSETQ. After removal of 2 bases from V and 0 bases from J, the junction contained 10 bases not matched to a gene. The CDR3 length is 17 residues. In nucleotides, the CDR3 is TGCGCCAGCAGCTTTTCCTTGACTAGCGCGAGCTCCTACGAGCAGTACTTC. Its protein is CASSFSLTSASSYEQYF. The full variable domain, in which reference TRBV5-1 and TRBJ2-7 provide the parts outside the CDR3, is KAGVTQTPRYLIKTRGQQVTLSCSPISGHRSVSWYQQTPGQGLQFLFEYFSETQRNKGNFPGRFSGRQFSNSRSEMNVSTLELGDSALYLCASSFSLTSASSYEQYFGPGTRLTVT.

V gene TRBV7-9 combines with J gene TRBJ2-1; perhaps D is TRBD1 or TRBD2 (5 bases each). Germline CDR1 and CDR2: SEHNR and FQNEAQ (reference sequence). V lost 4 bases and J lost 7, with 8 bases in between. This CDR3 region has 12 residues. The CDR3 DNA is TGTGCCAGCAGCTCCTGGGGGAATGAGCAGTTCTTC. It is translated as CASSSWGNEQFF.

Only a few counts were recorded for this clone. The V call is TRBV5-1, the J call TRBJ2-2; 7 nucleotides agree with TRBD1. V lost 6 bases, J lost 7 bases, and 6 bases stayed unmatched. This CDR3 comprises 13 residues. The germline CDR1 and CDR2 sequences are SGHRS and YFSETQ. CDR3 amino acids: CASTDREVGELFF. The CDR3 region has the DNA TGCGCCAGCACAGACAGGGAAGTCGGGGAGCTGTTTTTT.

The chain couples TRBV9 to TRBJ2-1, with 9 nucleotides matching TRBD2. V shed 0 bases, J shed 6 bases, and the junction held 4 bases outside the gene matches. Germline assignment: CDR1 SGDLS and CDR2 YYNGEE. The CDR3 is 15 amino acids. CDR3 sequence (DNA): TGTGCCAGCAGCGTAGCCGAGACTAGCGGCAATGAGCAGTTCTTC. Translating it yields CASSVAETSGNEQFF.

Turning to this clone: At one of its ends the junction is not consistent with the germline gene, which may arise from a read error. The rearrangement joins TRBV28 to TRBJ1-1, with a weak D call TRBD1 (6 bases). The CDR3 covers 14 residues. CDR1 is MDHEN and CDR2 is SYDVKM in the germline V gene. The CDR3 protein is CASTMGTPSLFPIF. CDR3 coding DNA: TGTGCCAGCACCATGGGGACACCCTCCCTCTTTCCTATCTTT.

This chain links TRBV9 with TRBJ2-5; perhaps TRBD2 as D (6 bases). The germline gives CDR1 SGDLS, CDR2 YYNGEE. Trimming pared 6 bases from V and 1 base from J, leaving 16 bases between. The CDR3 covers 15 residues. DNA of the CDR3: TGTGCCAGCACCCGTACCGGGACTCTCCAAGAGACCCAGTACTTC. It codes for CASTRTGTLQETQYF. The complete variable domain, with remaining parts taken from reference TRBV9 and TRBJ2-5, reads DSGVTQTPKHLITATGQRVTLRCSPRSGDLSVYWYQQSLDQGLQFLIQYYNGEERAKGNILERFSAQQFPDLHSELNLSSLELGDSALYFCASTRTGTLQETQYFGPGTRLLVL.